The 9 T cell receptor beta chains given below trace back to one sample, sequenced in a study of early T cells in non-severe SARS-CoV-2 infection (dated by TCRdb to the early 2020s). Libraries were made using 5' RACE. This sample was sequenced with a NextSeq 500. The public reads were reprocessed in TCRdb via fastp at Q25 and MiXCR, keeping in-frame beta chains. Rows with a matching CDR3 protein are joined into one entry that keeps the most common DNA and genes. In this sample the table shows 40,000 or so distinct CDR3 sequences, more than 4.5% of which occur a single time. The top ten clonotypes cover 6% to 7% of the sample. Source: whole blood, taken at baseline. All receptors derive from an adult who was a healthcare worker with PCR-confirmed SARS-CoV-2 infection or an uninfected control (not recorded which).

There are a few counts of this clonotype. The J gene is TRBJ2-3, the V gene TRBV6-5, with TRBD2 as a possible D gene (5 bases). The V and J ends lost 8 bases and 2 bases respectively, with 11 bases between them. Per the germline V gene, CDR1 is MNHEY and CDR2 is SVGAGI. The CDR3 runs 13 residues. The CDR3 nucleotides read TGTGCCAGCGGCGGGCGGTACACAGATACGCAGTATTTT. Protein product: CASGGRYTDTQYF.

This clonotype was detected many times. This chain joins TRBV20-1 and TRBJ2-7, with no clear D. Germline V lookup: CDR1 DFQATT, CDR2 SNEGSKA (reference sequence). V was pared by 1 base and J by 1 base, with 2 bases between. The CDR3 contains 11 residues. The CDR3, as DNA: TGCAGTGCTAGAGGATCCTACGAGCAGTACTTC. Amino acids: CSARGSYEQYF.

Only a few counts were recorded for this clonotype. The rearrangement joins TRBV5-6 to TRBJ1-2; D gene ambiguous. In germline, CDR1 is SGHDT, CDR2 YYEEEE. CDR3 length: 15 amino acids. V was cut by 1 base and J by 2 bases, with 12 bases left in between. The CDR3 loop is CASSLSGAGNYGYTF. As DNA, the CDR3 is TGTGCCAGCAGCTTGTCTGGCGCTGGAAACTATGGCTACACCTTC.

This clonotype turned up a few times. CDR3 loop: CSARTSGTNNEQFF. For the CDR3, the DNA is TGCAGTGCGCGGACTAGCGGGACCAACAATGAGCAGTTCTTC. V gene TRBV20-1 combines with J gene TRBJ2-1; TRBD2 agrees at 12 bases. Germline loops: CDR1 DFQATT, CDR2 SNEGSKA (reference sequence). This CDR3 has 14 amino acids. Losses at the gene ends were 6 bases for V and 5 bases for J; bases not matched to a gene: 5.

The chain uses TRBV20-1 and TRBJ2-3, with TRBD2 matching 9 bases. This CDR3 is 13 amino acids long. Germline V lookup: CDR1 DFQATT, CDR2 SNEGSKA (reference sequence). V lost 6 bases, J lost 5 bases, and 6 bases stayed unmatched. This chain's CDR3 is CSAWTSEIDTQYF. Here the CDR3 DNA reads TGCAGTGCCTGGACTAGCGAAATAGATACGCAGTATTTT.

This clonotype was counted between two and nine times. The rearrangement links TRBV24-1 to TRBJ1-5; D gene ambiguous. Between the trimmed V and J ends, which lost 2 bases and 6 bases, there was a span of 10 bases. The CDR3 spans 14 residues. The germline V gene has CDR1 KGHDR and CDR2 SFDVKD. CDR3 protein: CATSDSFPGQPQHF. CDR3 DNA: TGTGCCACCAGTGATTCCTTTCCGGGTCAGCCCCAGCATTTT.

This clonotype is deemed medium-sized. One end of the junction varies from germline; a read error may be responsible. This rearrangement joins TRBV6-5 to TRBJ2-3; 7 bases match TRBD1. CDR3 size: 17 residues. Germline lookup yields CDR1 MNHEY and CDR2 SVGAGI. The DNA of the CDR3 is TGTGCCAGCAGCTACTCGTATGAGACAGGGCCCACAGATACGCAGTATTTT. It encodes CASSYSYETGPTDTQYF.

The table lists this clonotype with many counts. V is TRBV6-5 and J is TRBJ1-1, with D perhaps matching TRBD1 (6 bases). Trimming cost V 6 bases and J 7 bases, with 9 bases left between them. Germline CDR1 MNHEY, CDR2 SVGAGI. The CDR3 is 11 amino acids. The CDR3 DNA reads as TGTGCCAGCAGCAACAGGGTTGAAGCTTTCTTT. Its translation: CASSNRVEAFF.

The chain employs TRBV6-2 or TRBV6-3 and TRBJ2-3; TRBD1 or TRBD2 may be the D gene (6 bases each). The CDR3 extends over 16 amino acids. Germline V gene sequence: CDR1 MNHEY, CDR2 SVGEGT. Trimming left V 6 bases short and J 1 base short, with 17 bases between. The CDR3 DNA reads TGTGCCAGCAGCAAAGGGGGGACCCCCCGCACAGATACGCAGTATTTT. Translating it yields CASSKGGTPRTDTQYF.